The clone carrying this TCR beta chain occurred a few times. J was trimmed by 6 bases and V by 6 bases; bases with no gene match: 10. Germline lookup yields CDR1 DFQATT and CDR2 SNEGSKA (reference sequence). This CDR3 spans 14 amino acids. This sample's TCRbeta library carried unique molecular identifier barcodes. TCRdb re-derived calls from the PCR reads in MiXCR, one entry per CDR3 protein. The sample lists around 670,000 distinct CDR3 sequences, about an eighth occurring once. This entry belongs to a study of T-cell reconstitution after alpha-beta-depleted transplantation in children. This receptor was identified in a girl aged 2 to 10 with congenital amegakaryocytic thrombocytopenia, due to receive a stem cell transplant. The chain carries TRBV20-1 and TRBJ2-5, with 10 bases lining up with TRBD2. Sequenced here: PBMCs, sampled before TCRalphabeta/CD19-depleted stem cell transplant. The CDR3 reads CSAPPLAGVKTQYF. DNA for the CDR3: TGCAGTGCGCCCCCCCTAGCGGGAGTCAAGACCCAGTACTTC.